The 13 T cell receptor beta chains reported below all come from one sample, sequenced in a study of STAT3 mutations in large granular lymphocyte leukemia. Repertoires were generated with immunoSEQ multiplex PCR, while TCRdb's copy carries only in-frame clones and drops some. The sample contains around 17,000 clones, roughly four fifths of which appear only once. Whole-study findings and limits: Every T-cell large granular lymphocyte leukemia patient had at least one immunodominant TCR beta clonotype.

Their antigens are not known. The sample was peripheral blood mononuclear cells. These receptors were obtained from a man aged 50-60 years with T-cell large granular lymphocyte leukemia. Some clones in this sample may be carry-over from other donors' samples.

This clone has only one observation. The chain is built from TRBV5-1 and TRBJ2-4; D gene uncertain. Trimming removed 0 bases at V and 6 bases at J, with 4 bases between. Germline V gene lookup returns CDR1 SGHRS and CDR2 YFSETQ. CDR3 length: 12 residues. CDR3 coding DNA: TGCGCCAGCAGCTTGGAGGGAAACATTCAGTACTTC. As protein: CASSLEGNIQYF.

The chain combines TRBV6-5 with TRBJ1-4; perhaps TRBD1 as D (5 bases). The V and J ends lost 2 bases and 8 bases respectively, with 15 bases between them. The length of the CDR3 is 15 residues. The germline V gene encodes CDR1 MNHEY and CDR2 SVGAGI. CDR3 loop: CASSYGQGRGEKLFF. CDR3 nucleotides: TGTGCCAGCAGTTACGGCCAGGGAAGGGGAGAAAAACTGTTTTTT.

This rearrangement joins TRBV5-1 to TRBJ1-4; D is unclear. V was clipped by 2 bases and J by 0 bases, with 8 bases between them. Germline V gene sequence: CDR1 SGHRS, CDR2 YFSETQ. The CDR3 length is 15 residues. The CDR3 sequence is CASSFGGATNEKLFF. The CDR3 DNA reads as TGCGCCAGCAGCTTTGGAGGAGCAACTAATGAAAAACTGTTTTTT.

The V gene is TRBV27, the J gene TRBJ1-2; 7 bases line up with TRBD1. The CDR3 has 13 residues. The V gene's germline CDR1 is MNHEY and CDR2 SMNVEV (reference sequence). With V trimmed by 7 bases and J by 2 bases, 4 bases remained unmatched. In nucleotides, the CDR3 is TGTGCCAGCACCACGACAGGGAACTATGGCTACACCTTC. Protein product: CASTTTGNYGYTF.

This clone has a single count. CDR3 loop: CATSRERSSYNEQFF. The DNA for the CDR3 is TGTGCCACCAGCAGAGAGCGGAGCTCCTACAATGAGCAGTTCTTC. The chain couples TRBV15 to TRBJ2-1; no clear D. The germline V and J ends were trimmed by 0 bases and 0 bases, with 6 bases remaining between them. The CDR3 contains 15 residues. Germline V lookup: CDR1 LNHNV, CDR2 YYDKDF (reference sequence).

This chain uses TRBV10-3 with TRBJ1-5; D might be TRBD1 (5 bases). Trimming cost V 5 bases and J 5 bases, with 10 bases left between them. The CDR3 runs to 13 residues. Germline values: CDR1 ENHRY, CDR2 SYGVKD. The CDR3 sequence: CAISYGGDQPQHF. The CDR3 region has the DNA TGTGCCATCAGTTACGGGGGGGATCAGCCCCAGCATTTT.

The chain combines TRBV2 with TRBJ1-5, with D tentatively TRBD1 (5 bases). V dropped 5 bases and J dropped 6 bases, with 11 bases sitting between them. CDR3 length: 13 amino acids. Germline lookup yields CDR1 SNHLY and CDR2 FYNNEI. DNA for the CDR3: TGTGCCAGCAGTAACGAGGGGTCTCAGCCCCAGCATTTT. It encodes CASSNEGSQPQHF.

The V and J genes are TRBV19 and TRBJ2-3, with D uncertain. With 5 bases removed from V and 2 bases from J, the gap between germline ends came to 11 bases. The CDR3 loop spans 14 amino acids. Per germline, CDR1 LNHDA and CDR2 SQIVND (reference sequence). Written as DNA, the CDR3 is TGTGCCAGTAGTCCTAAAAACCCCACAGATACGCAGTATTTT. As protein: CASSPKNPTDTQYF.

The sample holds one count of this clone. The J gene is TRBJ1-2, the V gene TRBV27, with no clear D. Between the trimmed V and J ends, which lost 4 bases and 5 bases, there was a span of 11 bases. This CDR3 is 13 amino acids long. Germline CDR1 reads MNHEY; CDR2 reads SMNVEV (reference sequence). This chain's CDR3 is CASSSEMRYGYTF. CDR3 sequence (DNA): TGTGCCAGCAGTTCCGAGATGAGATATGGCTACACCTTC.

V usage is TRBV5-1 and J usage is TRBJ1-5; a weak D match, TRBD1 (6 bases). Germline CDR1 is SGHRS and CDR2 is YFSETQ. Trimming stripped 0 bases from V and 7 bases from J, with 11 bases between. The CDR3 spans 14 residues. The CDR3 DNA reads TGCGCCAGCAGCTTGGAGGGGGGTAGACAGCCCCAGCATTTT. Protein: CASSLEGGRQPQHF.

The chain combines TRBV5-5 with TRBJ2-7; 7 bases fit TRBD2. The CDR3 covers 14 residues. Losses at the gene ends were 0 bases for V and 6 bases for J; bases not matched to a gene: 6. Germline CDR1 reads SGHKS; CDR2 reads YYEKEE (reference sequence). CDR3 in DNA: TGTGCCAGCAGCTTGGTCCTAGCGGTTAGCGAGCAGTACTTC. Its protein is CASSLVLAVSEQYF. Full variable domain (rest looked up from reference TRBV5-5 and TRBJ2-7): DAGVTQSPTHLIKTRGQQVTLRCSPISGHKSVSWYQQVLGQGPQFIFQYYEKEERGRGNFPDRFSARQFPNYSSELNVNALLLGDSALYLCASSLVLAVSEQYFGPGTRLTVT.

This sequence joins TRBV5-1 and TRBJ1-6, with D unclear. CDR3 length: 16 amino acids. Germline lookup yields CDR1 SGHRS and CDR2 YFSETQ. V lost 2 bases and J 8 bases, leaving 17 bases between the germline ends. The CDR3 DNA follows: TGCGCCAGCAGCTTAGGCAACAGCGGCCTCGATTCACCCCTCCACTTT. Translating gives CASSLGNSGLDSPLHF.

The V and J genes are TRBV5-8 and TRBJ2-1; 15 positions match TRBD2. After removal of 4 bases from V and 7 bases from J, the junction contained 3 bases not matched to a gene. Germline V gene sequence: CDR1 SGHTS, CDR2 YDEGEE. The CDR3 runs 15 residues. CDR3 sequence reads: CASSRTSGRANEQFF. The CDR3 DNA sequence: TGTGCCAGCAGCCGGACTAGCGGGAGGGCGAATGAGCAGTTCTTC.